The clone carrying this T cell receptor beta chain has a single count. The data derive from a study of blood T cell repertoires in COVID-19. Looking at the study overall: Nucleic acid was either cDNA or gDNA, and it came from T cells, B-cell-depleted T cells, or PBMCs.

Trimming cost V 0 bases and J 6 bases; bases outside gene matches: 6. Germline lookup yields CDR1 MNHEY and CDR2 SVGAGI. The CDR3 sequence is 16 residues long. The table came from immunoSEQ multiplex PCR; TCRdb's copy has only in-frame clones and leaves some out. Here the sample spans approximately 260,000 clones, around 90% being singletons. This TCR was sampled from a middle-aged woman with acute or convalescent COVID-19. The chain links TRBV6-5 to TRBJ2-1, with 9 bases lining up with TRBD2. Sequencing was done on a sample of peripheral blood. This CDR3 reads CASSYSRAGGRNEQFF. The CDR3 nucleotides are TGTGCCAGCAGTTACTCGAGAGCGGGGGGCCGCAATGAGCAGTTCTTC.